A single sample is the source of the 3 T cell receptor beta chains below, sequenced in a study of OX40 agonist ivuxolimab in advanced cancers. Using immunoSEQ multiplex PCR, the repertoire was profiled, and TCRdb retains in-frame clones only, with some absent. Among around 41,000 clones listed, around four fifths were seen once. This material consisted of CD4+ or CD8+ T cells sorted from blood, taken in a trial of the OX40 agonist ivuxolimab. The receptors originated from an adult with an advanced solid tumor such as melanoma, head and neck, liver or kidney cancer.

This rearrangement joins TRBV15 to TRBJ2-5, with D perhaps TRBD1 (5 bases). Trimming left V 0 bases short and J 5 bases short, with 7 bases between. Germline assignment: CDR1 LNHNV and CDR2 YYDKDF (reference sequence). The CDR3 runs to 13 residues. The CDR3 region is CATSRDKGETQYF. For the CDR3, the DNA is TGTGCCACCAGCAGAGATAAGGGGGAGACCCAGTACTTC. The full variable domain, completed using reference TRBV15 and TRBJ2-5, is DAMVIQNPRYQVTQFGKPVTLSCSQTLNHNVMYWYQQKSSQAPKLLFHYYDKDFNNEADTPDNFQSRRPNTSFCFLDIRSPGLGDTAMYLCATSRDKGETQYFGPGTRLLVL.

Turning to this clone: Other DNA sequences of this sample code for an identical CDR3. The chain uses TRBV9 and TRBJ2-2; D is unclear. The CDR3 is made up of 13 amino acids. Germline CDR1 is SGDLS and CDR2 is YYNGEE. Trimming shortened V by 0 bases and J by 4 bases, and 4 bases separated the two germline ends. The CDR3 protein is CASSVDLTGELFF. CDR3 in DNA: TGTGCCAGCAGCGTAGATCTCACCGGGGAGCTGTTTTTT.

This chain connects TRBV6-6 to TRBJ2-1, with D maybe TRBD1 (6 bases). Looked up from germline, CDR1 is MNHNY and CDR2 is SVGAGI (reference sequence). Between the trimmed V and J ends, which lost 6 bases and 6 bases, there was a span of 15 bases. This CDR3 has 14 residues. CDR3 DNA: TGTGCCAGCAGCTACATAGGACAGATCAATGAGCAGTTCTTC. This translates into CASSYIGQINEQFF.